Presented here are 22 T cell receptor beta chains from one specimen sequenced in a study of T cell repertoires in cytomegalovirus infection. TCRdb independently ran MiXCR on the reads; one entry per CDR3 protein. The table records 740,000 or so distinct CDR3 sequences, roughly 36% of them present only once. Sequencing was performed on PBMCs. These receptors were collected from a human donor in good health (CMV status not recorded). Some clones in this sample may be carry-over from other donors' samples.

The V gene is TRBV11-2, the J gene TRBJ1-5, with D maybe TRBD1 (5 bases). The CDR3 spans 15 residues. Trimming removed 1 base from V and 5 bases from J, with 12 bases in between. CDR1 and CDR2 from the germline V gene are SGHAT and FQNNGV. The CDR3 DNA reads as TGTGCCAGCAGCTTAGGAGGGGATAGTCATCAGCCCCAGCATTTT. This gives the protein CASSLGGDSHQPQHF.

The chain couples TRBV28 to TRBJ1-5, with D maybe TRBD1 (5 bases). Trimming left V 7 bases short and J 6 bases short, with 22 bases between. The CDR3 spans 16 residues. Per the germline V gene, CDR1 is MDHEN and CDR2 is SYDVKM. CDR3 protein: CASNRQVGDLGQPQHF. The CDR3 DNA is TGTGCCAGCAATAGACAAGTAGGGGACTTGGGTCAGCCCCAGCATTTT.

This clonotype showed up just a few times. The chain carries TRBV19 and TRBJ1-2; D is unresolved. Trimming shortened V by 4 bases and J by 3 bases, and 9 bases separated the two germline ends. This CDR3 has 13 amino acids. The V gene's germline CDR1 is LNHDA and CDR2 SQIVND (reference sequence). CDR3 in DNA: TGTGCCAGTAGTAAGGACGGTGACTATGGCTACACCTTC. Amino acid sequence: CASSKDGDYGYTF.

This chain uses TRBV20-1 with TRBJ2-3, with TRBD2 matching 14 bases. Trimming at V came to 5 bases and at J to 6 bases, leaving 10 bases not matched to a gene. The CDR3 is 16 residues long. Germline CDR1 DFQATT, CDR2 SNEGSKA (reference sequence). The CDR3 DNA reads as TGCAGTGCTCCAAGCTGGACTAGCGGGGGGCCGGATACGCAGTATTTT. It encodes CSAPSWTSGGPDTQYF.

This clonotype was seen a handful of times. The V call is TRBV13, the J call TRBJ1-4; 7 nucleotides align to TRBD1. The CDR3 covers 14 residues. In germline, CDR1 is PRHDT, CDR2 FYEKMQ (reference sequence). V shed 3 bases and J 7 bases; nucleotides not matched to a gene: 5. CDR3 in DNA: TGTGCCAGCAGCTTCACAGGGGAGAGTGAAAAACTGTTTTTT. Translated, it gives CASSFTGESEKLFF.

There are a few counts of this clonotype. V and J are TRBV20-1 and TRBJ2-2; 10 bases match TRBD2. The CDR3 consists of 15 residues. The germline gives CDR1 DFQATT, CDR2 SNEGSKA (reference sequence). V gave up 5 bases and J gave up 1 base; unmatched junction bases: 4. CDR3 loop: CSARIAGGNTGELFF. CDR3 DNA sequence: TGCAGTGCTCGGATAGCGGGGGGGAACACCGGGGAGCTGTTTTTT.

The chain has TRBV7-6 and TRBJ1-4; D is possibly TRBD1 (6 bases). The CDR3 contains 16 residues. V lost 5 bases, J lost 0 bases, and 13 bases lay in between. Per the germline V gene, CDR1 is SGHVS and CDR2 is FNYEAQ. The CDR3 DNA sequence: TGTGCCAGCAGCACTACAGGGAGGGCAACTAATGAAAAACTGTTTTTT. Translation gives CASSTTGRATNEKLFF.

The V and J genes are TRBV5-1 and TRBJ2-5; 8 nucleotides agree with TRBD2. The ends lost 5 bases at V and 1 base at J; junction bases unmatched: 4. Per germline, CDR1 SGHRS and CDR2 YFSETQ. The CDR3 extends over 14 amino acids. The CDR3 coding sequence is TGCGCCAGCAGGGCAACTAGCGGCCAAGAGACCCAGTACTTC. Translation: CASRATSGQETQYF.

This clonotype came up once. The chain has TRBV7-9 and TRBJ2-3; 8 bases agree with TRBD2. The CDR3 has 15 amino acids. Unmatched junction bases numbered 9, after V lost 7 bases and J lost 3 bases. Germline CDR1 and CDR2: SEHNR and FQNEAQ (reference sequence). The CDR3 reads CASTMGLGGTDTQYF. The CDR3 DNA reads TGTGCCAGCACCATGGGACTAGGAGGTACAGATACGCAGTATTTT.

The chain has TRBV4-1 and TRBJ2-1; no clear D. Germline-derived CDR1 and CDR2 are MGHRA and YSYEKL. V was shortened by 0 bases and J by 0 bases, with 6 bases between the two germline ends. There are 15 residues in the CDR3. The CDR3 reads CASSQEQYSYNEQFF. CDR3 DNA: TGCGCCAGCAGCCAAGAACAGTACTCCTACAATGAGCAGTTCTTC.

This clonotype was observed at least ten times. The V gene is TRBV7-2, the J gene TRBJ1-2; D gene ambiguous. CDR3 length equals 13 residues. Germline lookup yields CDR1 SGHTA and CDR2 FQGNSA. V was trimmed by 5 bases and J by 7 bases, leaving 14 bases between them. CDR3: CASSRDRRSGYTF. The DNA for the CDR3 is TGTGCCAGCAGCCGAGATCGACGATCTGGCTACACCTTC.

In this sample, this clonotype turned up a few times. V is TRBV5-5 and J is TRBJ2-2; the D gene is possibly TRBD2 (6 bases). V was pared by 1 base and J by 8 bases, with 9 bases between. CDR3 size: 13 residues. Germline CDR1 is SGHKS and CDR2 is YYEKEE (reference sequence). CDR3 DNA: TGTGCCAGCAGCTTGTTTCTAGCGGGGGAGCTGTTTTTT. Translation gives CASSLFLAGELFF.

V is TRBV15 and J is TRBJ2-2; 10 nucleotides match TRBD2. V trimming: 2 bases; J trimming: 2 bases; junction bases outside the gene matches: 5. The CDR3 runs 17 residues. The germline V gene has CDR1 LNHNV and CDR2 YYDKDF (reference sequence). The DNA for the CDR3 is TGTGCCACCAGCAGAAGTAGGACTAGCGGTAACACCGGGGAGCTGTTTTTT. Protein product: CATSRSRTSGNTGELFF. Based on the CDR3 plus reference TRBV15 and TRBJ2-2, the full variable domain is DAMVIQNPRYQVTQFGKPVTLSCSQTLNHNVMYWYQQKSSQAPKLLFHYYDKDFNNEADTPDNFQSRRPNTSFCFLDIRSPGLGDTAMYLCATSRSRTSGNTGELFFGEGSRLTVL.

This clonotype was seen more than once but under ten times. V gene TRBV20-1 combines with J gene TRBJ2-5; D not certain. Germline loops: CDR1 DFQATT, CDR2 SNEGSKA (reference sequence). V lost 3 bases to trimming and J lost 2 bases, with 10 bases between them. The length of the CDR3 is 13 residues. The CDR3 loop is CSASSSRQETQYF. In DNA, the CDR3 is TGCAGTGCTAGTAGTTCCCGACAAGAGACCCAGTACTTC.

V is TRBV7-2 and J is TRBJ1-4; 9 nucleotides line up with TRBD1. Germline values: CDR1 SGHTA, CDR2 FQGNSA. Trimming cost V 3 bases and J 7 bases; bases outside gene matches: 3. The CDR3 spans 14 residues. The CDR3 sequence: CASSFDRGSEKLFF. CDR3 DNA sequence: TGTGCCAGCAGCTTTGACAGGGGGAGTGAAAAACTGTTTTTT.

This chain links TRBV19 with TRBJ1-5, with 7 bases lining up with TRBD1. This CDR3 contains 17 residues. Trimming removed 2 bases from V and 0 bases from J; junction bases left unmatched: 7. CDR1 LNHDA and CDR2 SQIVND come from the germline V gene (reference sequence). CDR3 coding DNA: TGTGCCAGTAGTATACGTGGGACAGCCGTTAGCAATCAGCCCCAGCATTTT. Its protein product is CASSIRGTAVSNQPQHF. The full variable domain, its missing parts supplied by reference TRBV19 and TRBJ1-5, is DGGITQSPKYLFRKEGQNVTLSCEQNLNHDAMYWYRQDPGQGLRLIYYSQIVNDFQKGDIAEGYSVSREKKESFPLTVTSAQKNPTAFYLCASSIRGTAVSNQPQHFGDGTRLSIL.

V and J are TRBV20-1 and TRBJ2-1; D call uncertain. This CDR3 has 12 residues. Deletions cut 6 bases from V and 4 bases from J, with 10 bases between. Germline assignment: CDR1 DFQATT and CDR2 SNEGSKA (reference sequence). The CDR3 DNA is TGCAGTGCCGAGGACCAGTACAATGAGCAGTTCTTC. Its translation is CSAEDQYNEQFF.

The V call is TRBV2, the J call TRBJ2-2; D not resolved. The CDR3 extends over 12 amino acids. In germline, CDR1 is SNHLY, CDR2 FYNNEI. V was trimmed by 8 bases and J by 6 bases, leaving 10 bases between them. The CDR3 sequence: CASYEFPGELFF. The CDR3 DNA reads as TGTGCCAGCTATGAGTTTCCCGGGGAGCTGTTTTTT.

As to this clonotype: A much bigger clone sits one base away, suggesting this may be a read error. The missing conserved phenylalanine or tryptophan at the end of this CDR3 makes a read error likely. The chain has TRBV7-2 and TRBJ2-7, with D possibly being TRBD2 (5 bases). The V end was cut by 7 bases, the J end by 5 bases, with 15 bases between. The CDR3 totals 13 residues. Germline values: CDR1 SGHTA, CDR2 FQGNSA. CDR3 nucleotide sequence: TGTGCCAGCACCCATGGGCAAGCGGACGAGCAGTACTTA. Protein product: CASTHGQADEQYL.

The rearrangement uses TRBV10-1 and TRBJ1-1; no definite D call. The V gene lost 4 bases and the J gene lost 5 bases, with 11 bases spanning the gap. The CDR3 covers 13 residues. Per the germline V gene, CDR1 is WNHNN and CDR2 is SYGVQD (reference sequence). The CDR3 protein is CASSGSLSTEAFF. The CDR3, as DNA: TGCGCCAGCAGTGGGTCCCTGTCTACTGAAGCTTTCTTT.

There are a few counts of this clonotype. The V call is TRBV6-6, the J call TRBJ2-1; D is possibly TRBD1 (5 bases). The germline CDR1 and CDR2 sequences are MNHNY and SVGAGI (reference sequence). The CDR3 is 16 residues long. The ends were cut back, 4 bases at V and 5 bases at J, with 18 bases in the middle. In nucleotides, the CDR3 is TGTGCCAGCAGTTTCACAGTCACTCAGGGTGACAATGAGCAGTTCTTC. Its protein is CASSFTVTQGDNEQFF.

The rearrangement uses TRBV28 and TRBJ1-1; D remains ambiguous. The germline V and J ends were trimmed by 6 bases and 1 base, with 12 bases remaining between them. Per the germline V gene, CDR1 is MDHEN and CDR2 is SYDVKM. The CDR3 runs to 14 residues. The CDR3 region has the DNA TGTGCCAGCAGGGCCGGTAGAAGGAACACTGAAGCTTTCTTT. Translating gives CASRAGRRNTEAFF.